This T cell receptor beta chain appears in the sequencing data of a study of blood T cell repertoires in COVID-19. Study information: Nucleic acid was either cDNA or gDNA, and it came from T cells, B-cell-depleted T cells, or PBMCs.

Assay used: immunoSEQ multiplex PCR; TCRdb lists only in-frame clones, some missing. Here the sample spans around 310,000 clones, 88% being singletons. Ages ranged from roughly 18 to 100 years, with residence in 20 to 30 US areas. Germline V CDR1 and CDR2: LGHNA, YNFKEQ. The CDR3 has 16 amino acids. Trimming cost V 0 bases and J 0 bases, with 11 bases left between them. Material for sequencing was PBMCs or T cells enriched from blood (not recorded which). This receptor was identified in a man aged 30-40 years who had recovered from COVID-19. This chain connects TRBV4-2 to TRBJ1-2; D is possibly TRBD1 (5 bases). The chain's CDR3 is CASSQEIGRANYGYTF. CDR3 sequence (DNA): TGTGCCAGCAGCCAAGAGATCGGCAGGGCTAACTATGGCTACACCTTC.